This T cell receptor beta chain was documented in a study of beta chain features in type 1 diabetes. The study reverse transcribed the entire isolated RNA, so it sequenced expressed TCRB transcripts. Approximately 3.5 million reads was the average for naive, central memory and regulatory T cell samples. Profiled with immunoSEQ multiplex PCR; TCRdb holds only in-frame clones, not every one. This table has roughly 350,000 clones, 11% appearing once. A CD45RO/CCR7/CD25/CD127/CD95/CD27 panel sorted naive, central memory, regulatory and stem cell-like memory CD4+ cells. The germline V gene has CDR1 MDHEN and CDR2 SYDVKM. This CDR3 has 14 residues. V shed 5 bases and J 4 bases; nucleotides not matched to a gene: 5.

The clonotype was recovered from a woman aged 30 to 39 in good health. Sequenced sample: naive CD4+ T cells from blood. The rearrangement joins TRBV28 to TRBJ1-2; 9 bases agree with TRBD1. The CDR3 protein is CASSRDRVVYGYTF. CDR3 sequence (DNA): TGTGCCAGCAGTCGGGACAGGGTAGTCTATGGCTACACCTTC.